This TCR beta chain was profiled in a study of blood T cell repertoires in COVID-19. Turning to the study itself: COVID-19 samples from acute and convalescent phases originated in the United States, Italy and Spain.

TCRdb keeps only in-frame clones here, not all; method: immunoSEQ multiplex PCR. The sample yields about 260,000 clones, 80% to 90% seen once. The TCR was taken from a woman in her forties who had recovered from COVID-19. The specimen sequenced was peripheral blood.

The chain's CDR3 is CASSLGGVNGYTF. For the CDR3, the DNA is TGTGCCAGCAGTTTAGGGGGAGTAAATGGCTACACCTTC. This chain joins TRBV6-5 and TRBJ1-2; maybe TRBD1 (6 bases). Between the trimmed V and J ends, which lost 4 bases and 6 bases, there was a span of 12 bases. CDR1 and CDR2 (germline): MNHEY, SVGAGI. The CDR3 has 13 amino acids.